The 25 T cell receptor beta chains presented below share a single source sample, sequenced in a study of CD8+ T cells in alopecia areata. The treatment was: oral pan-JAK inhibitor, 5-10 mg twice daily. RNA was extracted and reverse transcribed into cDNA as the sequencing template. Sequencing was performed with immunoSEQ multiplex PCR; in TCRdb, only in-frame clones are kept and a portion is missing. The profile covers 87,000 or so clones, with about 70% appearing a single time and roughly 17% taken by the ten largest. The source material was CD8+ T cells sorted from blood, sampled around week 46, from a patient treated with tofacitinib. The receptors come from a human donor with alopecia areata.

This clone is categorized as medium-sized. Other nucleotide sequences from this sample produce the same CDR3. The chain uses TRBV2 and TRBJ1-5, with unresolved D. Trimming shortened V by 2 bases and J by 4 bases, and 3 bases separated the two germline ends. The CDR3 sequence is 12 residues long. Germline V gene sequence: CDR1 SNHLY, CDR2 FYNNEI. The CDR3 DNA reads TGTGCCAGCAGTGAAAGGAATCAGCCCCAGCATTTT. Its translation: CASSERNQPQHF. Complete variable domain (other parts from reference TRBV2 and TRBJ1-5): EPEVTQTPSHQVTQMGQEVILRCVPISNHLYFYWYRQILGQKVEFLVSFYNNEISEKSEIFDDQFSVERPDGSNFTLKIRSTKLEDSAMYFCASSERNQPQHFGDGTRLSIL.

Points on this clone: The same CDR3 can be traced to other DNA sequences in this sample. The chain recombines TRBV5-1 with TRBJ1-1; D is unresolved. The CDR3 sequence is 11 residues long. Germline lookup yields CDR1 SGHRS and CDR2 YFSETQ. V was cut by 4 bases and J by 2 bases, with 3 bases left in between. Written as DNA, the CDR3 is TGCGCCAGCAGCCTCAACACTGAAGCTTTCTTT. It yields the protein CASSLNTEAFF.

The chain couples TRBV10-1 to TRBJ2-3, with D possibly TRBD2 on 6 matching bases. CDR3 length equals 14 residues. The V gene's germline CDR1 is WNHNN and CDR2 SYGVQD (reference sequence). V gave up 8 bases and J gave up 5 bases, with 17 bases separating them. CDR3 DNA sequence: TGCGCCAGCGCCCGTAGCGGTCTTGGAGATACGCAGTATTTT. This translates into CASARSGLGDTQYF.

This clone came up a few times. Other DNA sequences of this sample code for an identical CDR3. The chain has TRBV4-3 and TRBJ2-7, with TRBD1 matching over 7 bases. The junction had 0 bases not matched to a gene; V was cut back by 1 base and J by 0 bases. The germline V gene has CDR1 LGHNA and CDR2 YSLEER. The CDR3 runs 14 residues. In DNA form, the CDR3 reads TGCGCCAGCAGCCAAGGACAGGGCTCCTACGAGCAGTACTTC. This encodes CASSQGQGSYEQYF.

A single count supports this clone. This chain connects TRBV5-1 to TRBJ2-3; TRBD2 aligns across 10 bases. Per germline, CDR1 SGHRS and CDR2 YFSETQ. This CDR3 contains 15 residues. The V gene end was trimmed by 2 bases and the J gene end by 6 bases; junction bases not matched to a gene: 6. The CDR3 spells CASSLNSGGLDTQYF. The CDR3 nucleotides read TGCGCCAGCAGCTTAAATAGCGGGGGGCTGGATACGCAGTATTTT.

The chain employs TRBV4-3 and TRBJ2-5, with D perhaps matching TRBD1 (6 bases). Germline loops: CDR1 LGHNA, CDR2 YSLEER. V shed 1 base and J shed 5 bases, with 11 bases lying between them. The CDR3 consists of 14 residues. The CDR3 region is CASSQARGSETQYF. DNA for the CDR3: TGCGCCAGCAGCCAAGCGAGGGGGAGTGAGACCCAGTACTTC.

The genes are TRBV4-3 and TRBJ2-7; 8 nucleotides match TRBD1. This CDR3 spans 15 amino acids. Unmatched junction bases numbered 6, after V lost 0 bases and J lost 5 bases. In germline, CDR1 is LGHNA, CDR2 YSLEER. The CDR3 loop reads CASSQDAYRGNEQYF. The CDR3 DNA follows: TGCGCCAGCAGCCAAGATGCCTACAGGGGGAACGAGCAGTACTTC.

As DNA, the CDR3 is TGTGCCAGTAGTCACAGGGGACAGCCCCAGCATTTT. Translated: CASSHRGQPQHF. This chain connects TRBV19 to TRBJ1-5; 7 bases agree with TRBD1. Unmatched junction bases numbered 2, after V lost 5 bases and J lost 7 bases. The CDR3 length is 12 residues. The germline gives CDR1 LNHDA, CDR2 SQIVND (reference sequence).

The genes are TRBV29-1 and TRBJ1-1; 7 bases match TRBD1. This CDR3 has 13 amino acids. Germline V CDR1 and CDR2: SQVTM, ANQGSEA. Germline trimming cut 6 bases from V and 4 bases from J; bases unmatched to any gene: 8. CDR3 nucleotides: TGCAGCGTGACTACAGGGGTCCGCACTGAAGCTTTCTTT. Translating it yields CSVTTGVRTEAFF. The full variable domain, in which reference TRBV29-1 and TRBJ1-1 provide the parts outside the CDR3, is SAVISQKPSRDICQRGTSLTIQCQVDSQVTMMFWYRQQPGQSLTLIATANQGSEATYESGFVIDKFPISRPNLTFSTLTVSNMSPEDSSIYLCSVTTGVRTEAFFGQGTRLTVV.

The V and J genes are TRBV6-5 and TRBJ1-2, with 11 positions matching TRBD1. There are 13 residues in the CDR3. Germline assignment: CDR1 MNHEY and CDR2 SVGAGI. The V and J ends lost 7 bases and 6 bases, in that order; junction bases with no gene match: 4. CDR3 DNA sequence: TGTGCCAGCAACACGGGACAGGGGGATGGCTACACCTTC. Protein: CASNTGQGDGYTF.

CDR3 coding DNA: TGTGCCAGCAGCCATAGCGGCTATCACAATGAGCAGTTCTTC. Encoded protein: CASSHSGYHNEQFF. The chain employs TRBV7-9 and TRBJ2-1; TRBD2 is a possible D gene (6 bases). The germline CDR1 and CDR2 sequences are SEHNR and FQNEAQ (reference sequence). The CDR3 extends over 14 amino acids. The ends were cut back, 5 bases at V and 5 bases at J, with 13 bases in the middle.

J is TRBJ2-7 and V is TRBV7-9; D is uncertain. Trimming took 0 bases from V and 5 from J, leaving 14 bases between them. The CDR3 runs 15 residues. Germline CDR1 reads SEHNR; CDR2 reads FQNEAQ (reference sequence). DNA for the CDR3: TGTGCCAGCAGCTTAGCCGTTACTCCCGACGACGAGCAGTACTTC. Amino acid sequence: CASSLAVTPDDEQYF.

The V and J genes are TRBV7-2 and TRBJ2-3; D ambiguous. The CDR3 is 12 amino acids. Trimming removed 7 bases at V and 2 bases at J, with 7 bases between. Germline V lookup: CDR1 SGHTA, CDR2 FQGNSA. For the CDR3, the DNA is TGTGCCAGCATGGGCTACACAGATACGCAGTATTTT. Translating it yields CASMGYTDTQYF.

This chain links TRBV2 with TRBJ2-7; D is perhaps TRBD1 (6 bases). This CDR3 is 13 amino acids long. Trimming cost V 11 bases and J 0 bases, with 14 bases left between them. Germline lookup yields CDR1 SNHLY and CDR2 FYNNEI. The CDR3, as DNA: TGTGCCGGGGGATTACAGGGCTCCTACGAGCAGTACTTC. As protein: CAGGLQGSYEQYF.

The chain carries TRBV25-1 and TRBJ1-4; D possibly corresponds to TRBD1 (6 bases). V was clipped by 1 base and J by 8 bases, with 20 bases between them. CDR1 and CDR2 (germline): MGHDK, SYGVNS. This CDR3 spans 17 amino acids. CDR3 region: CASSEWPETGFVEKLFF. In DNA, the CDR3 is TGTGCCAGCAGTGAATGGCCAGAGACAGGTTTTGTCGAAAAACTGTTTTTT.

This chain joins TRBV4-3 and TRBJ1-1; D unresolved. Trimming stripped 0 bases from V and 1 base from J, with 6 bases between. The CDR3 is 14 residues long. Germline V gives CDR1 LGHNA, CDR2 YSLEER. The CDR3 region has the DNA TGCGCCAGCAGCCAAGATCGGTGGAACACTGAAGCTTTCTTT. Its translation: CASSQDRWNTEAFF.

This clone was detected once. V usage is TRBV15 and J usage is TRBJ2-1; tentatively, D is TRBD1 (6 bases). The CDR3 runs 14 residues. V was shortened by 0 bases and J by 9 bases, with 12 bases between the two germline ends. The germline CDR1 and CDR2 sequences are LNHNV and YYDKDF (reference sequence). Written as DNA, the CDR3 is TGTGCCACCAGCAGAGAAAGAGGGGGACCTGAGCAGTTCTTC. Its translation is CATSRERGGPEQFF.

About this clone itself: A junction boundary mismatches the germline segment, possibly from a read error. In DNA, the CDR3 is TGCAGCGTGGAAGACAGGGACAACACCGGGGAGCTGTTTTTT. This encodes CSVEDRDNTGELFF. The V gene is TRBV29-1, the J gene TRBJ2-2, with 7 bases fitting TRBD1. This CDR3 has 14 amino acids. CDR1 SQVTM and CDR2 ANQGSEA come from the germline V gene.

There are a few counts of this clone. The J gene is TRBJ2-2, the V gene TRBV13; D is unclear. This CDR3 has 12 residues. V gave up 0 bases and J gave up 7 bases, with 3 bases separating them. CDR1 is PRHDT, CDR2 FYEKMQ, per germline (reference sequence). This CDR3 is CASSLGGGELFF. CDR3 DNA sequence: TGTGCCAGCAGCTTAGGAGGCGGGGAGCTGTTTTTT.

This clone has just one count. V and J are TRBV4-3 and TRBJ2-1; D is unresolved. The germline V gene encodes CDR1 LGHNA and CDR2 YSLEER. V lost 0 bases and J 5 bases, leaving 11 bases between the germline ends. This CDR3 contains 15 residues. The chain's CDR3 is CASSQERLWNNEQFF. The DNA of the CDR3 is TGCGCCAGCAGCCAAGAAAGGCTGTGGAACAATGAGCAGTTCTTC.

This clone was found a few times. The chain uses TRBV19 and TRBJ1-2; maybe TRBD1 (6 bases). CDR1 is LNHDA, CDR2 SQIVND, per germline (reference sequence). V was pared by 8 bases and J by 3 bases, with 16 bases between. This CDR3 spans 14 amino acids. This CDR3 reads CASRFRDTHYGYTF. The CDR3 region has the DNA TGTGCCAGTCGTTTCCGGGACACGCACTATGGCTACACCTTC.

The chain links TRBV4-1 to TRBJ1-5, with no clear D. CDR1 and CDR2 from the germline V gene are MGHRA and YSYEKL. The V end was cut by 1 base, the J end by 6 bases, with 10 bases between. The CDR3 contains 14 residues. The CDR3: CASSQATGGQPQHF. In DNA, the CDR3 is TGCGCCAGCAGCCAAGCGACGGGAGGTCAGCCCCAGCATTTT.

The chain employs TRBV27 and TRBJ2-5; either TRBD1 or TRBD2 may fit D (6 bases each). The last part of the DNA fits TRBJ2-7 better; the J call may be wrong. Germline assignment: CDR1 MNHEY and CDR2 SMNVEV (reference sequence). The CDR3 covers 12 residues. The CDR3 DNA reads TGTGCCAGCAGTCCACCGGGGGCCGAGCAGTACTTC. As protein: CASSPPGAEQYF.

The chain combines TRBV13 with TRBJ2-7; D possibly corresponds to TRBD1 (6 bases). This CDR3 comprises 14 residues. Trimming stripped 3 bases from V and 2 bases from J, with 11 bases between. Per germline, CDR1 PRHDT and CDR2 FYEKMQ (reference sequence). In DNA, the CDR3 is TGTGCCAGCAGCTTGGGGCAGGGGACCTACGAGCAGTACTTC. Amino acid sequence: CASSLGQGTYEQYF. Full variable domain (outside the CDR3, taken from reference TRBV13 and TRBJ2-7): AAGVIQSPRHLIKEKRETATLKCYPIPRHDTVYWYQQGPGQDPQFLISFYEKMQSDKGSIPDRFSAQQFSDYHSELNMSSLELGDSALYFCASSLGQGTYEQYFGPGTRLTVT.

The gene calls are TRBV6-6 and TRBJ2-2, with D perhaps given as TRBD1 or TRBD2 (5 bases each). CDR1 is MNHNY and CDR2 is SVGAGI in the germline V gene (reference sequence). This CDR3 comprises 14 residues. V was shortened by 0 bases and J by 6 bases, with 8 bases between the two germline ends. CDR3 sequence: CASSYSGTPGELFF. The CDR3 DNA sequence: TGTGCCAGCAGTTACTCGGGGACCCCCGGGGAGCTGTTTTTT.